This T cell receptor (beta chain) was profiled in a study of T cell changes during pregnancy in multiple sclerosis. Produced via immunoSEQ multiplex PCR; TCRdb's table is partial and in-frame only. Among some 40,000 clones listed, 93% were seen once. Between the trimmed V and J ends, which lost 0 bases and 8 bases, there was a span of 15 bases. Germline values: CDR1 SGHRS, CDR2 YFSETQ. The CDR3 is made up of 16 amino acids. The receptor comes from a female donor with multiple sclerosis, enrolled in a pregnancy study. This specimen consisted of CD4+ T cells from peripheral blood mononuclear cells, obtained in the first trimester of pregnancy. V usage is TRBV5-1 and J usage is TRBJ1-6; the D gene is possibly TRBD1 (6 bases). The CDR3 sequence is CASSLGGGGRDSPLHF. The CDR3 nucleotides are TGCGCCAGCAGCTTGGGGGGCGGGGGGCGAGATTCACCCCTCCACTTT.